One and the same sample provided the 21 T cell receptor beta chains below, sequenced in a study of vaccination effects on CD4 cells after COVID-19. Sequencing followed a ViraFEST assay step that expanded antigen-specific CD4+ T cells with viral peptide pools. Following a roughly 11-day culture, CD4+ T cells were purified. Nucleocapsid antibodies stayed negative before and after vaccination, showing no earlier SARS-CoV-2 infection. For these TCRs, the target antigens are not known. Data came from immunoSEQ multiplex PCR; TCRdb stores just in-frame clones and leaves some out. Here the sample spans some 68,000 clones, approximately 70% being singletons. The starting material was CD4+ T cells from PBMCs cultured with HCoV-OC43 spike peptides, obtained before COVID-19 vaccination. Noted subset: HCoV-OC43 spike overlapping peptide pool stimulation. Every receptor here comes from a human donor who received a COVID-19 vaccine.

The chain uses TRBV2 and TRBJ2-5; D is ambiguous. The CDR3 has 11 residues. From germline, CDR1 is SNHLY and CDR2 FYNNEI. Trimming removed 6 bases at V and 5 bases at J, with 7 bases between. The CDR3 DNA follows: TGTGCCAGCAGCAGTTGGGAGACCCAGTACTTC. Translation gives CASSSWETQYF.

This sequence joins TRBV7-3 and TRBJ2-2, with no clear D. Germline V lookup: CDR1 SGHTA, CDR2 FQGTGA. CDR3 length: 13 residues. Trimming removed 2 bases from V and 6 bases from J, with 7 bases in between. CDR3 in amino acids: CASSLSGPGELFF. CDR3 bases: TGTGCCAGCAGCTTATCAGGTCCCGGGGAGCTGTTTTTT.

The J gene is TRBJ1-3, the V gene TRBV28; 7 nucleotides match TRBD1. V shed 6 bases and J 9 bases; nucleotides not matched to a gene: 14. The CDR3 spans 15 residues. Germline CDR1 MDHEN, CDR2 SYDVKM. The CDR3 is CASSSVQGVGGTIYF. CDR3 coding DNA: TGTGCCAGCAGCTCGGTCCAGGGGGTTGGGGGCACCATATATTTT. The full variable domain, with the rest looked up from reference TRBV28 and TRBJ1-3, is DVKVTQSSRYLVKRTGEKVFLECVQDMDHENMFWYRQDPGLGLRLIYFSYDVKMKEKGDIPEGYSVSREKKERFSLILESASTNQTSMYLCASSSVQGVGGTIYFGEGSWLTVV.

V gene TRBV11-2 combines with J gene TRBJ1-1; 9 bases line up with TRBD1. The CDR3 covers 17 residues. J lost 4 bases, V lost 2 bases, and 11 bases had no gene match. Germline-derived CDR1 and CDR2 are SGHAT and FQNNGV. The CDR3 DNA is TGTGCCAGCAGCTTAAGGACAGGGGATTTTCGGTCCACTGAAGCTTTCTTT. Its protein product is CASSLRTGDFRSTEAFF. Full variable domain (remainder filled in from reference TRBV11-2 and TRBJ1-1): EAGVAQSPRYKIIEKRQSVAFWCNPISGHATLYWYQQILGQGPKLLIQFQNNGVVDDSQLPKDRFSAERLKGVDSTLKIQPAKLEDSAVYLCASSLRTGDFRSTEAFFGQGTRLTVV.

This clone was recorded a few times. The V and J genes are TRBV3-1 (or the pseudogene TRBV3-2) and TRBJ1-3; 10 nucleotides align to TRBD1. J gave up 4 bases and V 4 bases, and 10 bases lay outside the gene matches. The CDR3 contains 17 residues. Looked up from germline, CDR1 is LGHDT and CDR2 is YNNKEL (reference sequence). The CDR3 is CASSLGVTGGAGNTIYF. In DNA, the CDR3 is TGTGCCAGCAGCCTGGGCGTGACAGGGGGCGCGGGAAACACCATATATTTT.

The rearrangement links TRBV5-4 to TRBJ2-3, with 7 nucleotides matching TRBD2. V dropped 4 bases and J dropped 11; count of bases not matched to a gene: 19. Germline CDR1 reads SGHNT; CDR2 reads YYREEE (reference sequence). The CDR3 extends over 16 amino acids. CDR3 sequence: CASSHGGGPAKLRQYF. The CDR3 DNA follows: TGTGCCAGCAGCCACGGCGGGGGACCGGCCAAGTTGCGGCAGTATTTT.

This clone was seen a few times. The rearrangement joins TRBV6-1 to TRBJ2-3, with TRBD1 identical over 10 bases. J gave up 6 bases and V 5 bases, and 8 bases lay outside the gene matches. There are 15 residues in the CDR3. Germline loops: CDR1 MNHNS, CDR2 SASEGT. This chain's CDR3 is CASSNTRTGGDTQYF. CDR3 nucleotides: TGTGCCAGCAGTAACACCCGGACAGGGGGGGATACGCAGTATTTT.

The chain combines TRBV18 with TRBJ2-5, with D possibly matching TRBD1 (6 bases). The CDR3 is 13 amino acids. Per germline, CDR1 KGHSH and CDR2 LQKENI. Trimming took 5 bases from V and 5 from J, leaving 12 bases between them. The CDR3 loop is CASSSGVEETQYF. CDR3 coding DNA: TGTGCCAGCTCATCAGGGGTAGAGGAGACCCAGTACTTC.

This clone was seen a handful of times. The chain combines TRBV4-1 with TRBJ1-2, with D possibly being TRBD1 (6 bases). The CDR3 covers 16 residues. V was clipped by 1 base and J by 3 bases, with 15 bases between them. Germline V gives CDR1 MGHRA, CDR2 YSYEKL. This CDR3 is CASSQARRGQDYGYTF. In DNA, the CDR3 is TGCGCCAGCAGCCAAGCTCGCCGGGGGCAAGACTATGGCTACACCTTC.

For the CDR3, the DNA is TGTGCCAGCAGCGCGGGACAGTCCTACGAGCAGTACGTC. This gives the protein CASSAGQSYEQYV. The chain is built from TRBV21-1 and TRBJ2-7; TRBD1 is the table's D call, not checked against the DNA. TRBV21-1 is recorded as a pseudogene. The CDR3 has 13 residues.

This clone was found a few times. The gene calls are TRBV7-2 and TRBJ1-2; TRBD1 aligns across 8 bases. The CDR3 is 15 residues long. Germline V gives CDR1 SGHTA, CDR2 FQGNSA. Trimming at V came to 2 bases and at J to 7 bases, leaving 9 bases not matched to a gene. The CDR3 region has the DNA TGTGCCAGCAGCTTACGACAGGGGACGGGGCGTGGCTACACCTTC. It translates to CASSLRQGTGRGYTF.

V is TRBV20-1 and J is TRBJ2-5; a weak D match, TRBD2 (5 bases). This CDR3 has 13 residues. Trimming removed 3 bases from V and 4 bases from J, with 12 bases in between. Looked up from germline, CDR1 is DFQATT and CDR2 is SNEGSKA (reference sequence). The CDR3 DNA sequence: TGCAGTGCTAGTGCGGGCGGTGGAGAGACCCAGTACTTC. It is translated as CSASAGGGETQYF.

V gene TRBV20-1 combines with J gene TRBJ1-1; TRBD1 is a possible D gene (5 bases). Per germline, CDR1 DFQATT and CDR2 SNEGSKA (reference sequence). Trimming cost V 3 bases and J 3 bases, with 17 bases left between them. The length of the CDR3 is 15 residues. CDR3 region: CSASWSWGPDTEAFF. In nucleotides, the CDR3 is TGCAGTGCTAGTTGGTCGTGGGGCCCTGACACTGAAGCTTTCTTT.

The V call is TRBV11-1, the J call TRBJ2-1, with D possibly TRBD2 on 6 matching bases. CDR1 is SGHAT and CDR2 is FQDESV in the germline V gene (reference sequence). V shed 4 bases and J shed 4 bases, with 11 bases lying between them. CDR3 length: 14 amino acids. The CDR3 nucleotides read TGTGCCAGCAGCTCCCCAAGCGGGTACAATGAGCAGTTCTTC. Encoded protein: CASSSPSGYNEQFF.

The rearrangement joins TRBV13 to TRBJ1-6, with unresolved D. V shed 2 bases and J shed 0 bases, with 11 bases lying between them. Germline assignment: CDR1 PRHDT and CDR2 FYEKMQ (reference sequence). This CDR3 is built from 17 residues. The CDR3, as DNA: TGTGCCAGCAGCTTACAAGCTCACAGCTCCTATAATTCACCCCTCCACTTT. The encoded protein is CASSLQAHSSYNSPLHF.

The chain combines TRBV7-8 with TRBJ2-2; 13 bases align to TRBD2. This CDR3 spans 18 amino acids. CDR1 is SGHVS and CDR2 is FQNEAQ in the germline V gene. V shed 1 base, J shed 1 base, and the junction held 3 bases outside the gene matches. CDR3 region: CASSLGGLAGRNTGELFF. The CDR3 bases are TGTGCCAGCAGCTTAGGGGGACTAGCGGGGAGGAACACCGGGGAGCTGTTTTTT.

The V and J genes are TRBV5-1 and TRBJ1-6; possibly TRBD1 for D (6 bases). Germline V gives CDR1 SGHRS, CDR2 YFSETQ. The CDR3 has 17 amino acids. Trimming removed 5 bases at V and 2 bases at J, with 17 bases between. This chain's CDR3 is CASSLGAQGPYNSPLHF. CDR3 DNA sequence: TGCGCCAGCAGTTTAGGAGCACAGGGCCCCTATAATTCACCCCTCCACTTT.

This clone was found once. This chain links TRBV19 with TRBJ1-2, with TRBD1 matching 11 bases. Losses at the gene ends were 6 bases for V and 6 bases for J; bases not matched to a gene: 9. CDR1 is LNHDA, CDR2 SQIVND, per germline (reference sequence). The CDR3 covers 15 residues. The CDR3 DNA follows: TGTGCCAGTAGCCTCGGACAGGGGGCACGGAATGGCTACACCTTC. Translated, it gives CASSLGQGARNGYTF.

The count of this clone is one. CDR3 DNA: TGTGCCAGCAGCGTCTCATGGGGGACAGGGGTTGGCTACACCTTC. It codes for CASSVSWGTGVGYTF. The chain couples TRBV9 to TRBJ1-2; 10 nucleotides agree with TRBD1. CDR1 is SGDLS, CDR2 YYNGEE, per germline. Germline trimming cut 2 bases from V and 7 bases from J; bases unmatched to any gene: 8. CDR3 length equals 15 residues. Complete variable domain (other parts from reference TRBV9 and TRBJ1-2): DSGVTQTPKHLITATGQRVTLRCSPRSGDLSVYWYQQSLDQGLQFLIQYYNGEERAKGNILERFSAQQFPDLHSELNLSSLELGDSALYFCASSVSWGTGVGYTFGSGTRLTVV.

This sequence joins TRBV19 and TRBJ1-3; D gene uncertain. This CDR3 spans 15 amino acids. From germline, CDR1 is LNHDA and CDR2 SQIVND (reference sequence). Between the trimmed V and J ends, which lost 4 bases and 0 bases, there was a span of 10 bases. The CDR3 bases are TGTGCCAGTAGTACCTTACACAGCTCTGGAAACACCATATATTTT. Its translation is CASSTLHSSGNTIYF. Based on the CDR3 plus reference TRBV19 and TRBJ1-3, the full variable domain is DGGITQSPKYLFRKEGQNVTLSCEQNLNHDAMYWYRQDPGQGLRLIYYSQIVNDFQKGDIAEGYSVSREKKESFPLTVTSAQKNPTAFYLCASSTLHSSGNTIYFGEGSWLTVV.

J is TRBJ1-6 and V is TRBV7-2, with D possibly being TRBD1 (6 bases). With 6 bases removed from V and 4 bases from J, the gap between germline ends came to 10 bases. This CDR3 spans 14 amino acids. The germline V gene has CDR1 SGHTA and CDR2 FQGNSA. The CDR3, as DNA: TGTGCCAGCAGATTGGACAGTTATAATTCACCCCTCCACTTT. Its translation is CASRLDSYNSPLHF.